This T cell receptor beta chain was sequenced for a study of identical twins. Healthy Caucasians, and only they, were the donors. Germline V gene sequence: CDR1 MNHNS, CDR2 SASEGT. V was clipped by 1 base and J by 4 bases; unmatched bases: 8. This CDR3 contains 16 residues. In the case of this clonotype: The target antigen is unknown.

Notes on the study in general: Low generation probability was overrepresented in out-of-frame alpha sequences shared by twins.

One entry per CDR3 protein, called by TCRdb with MiXCR from the 5' RACE reads. Of 500,000 to 600,000 distinct CDR3 sequences listed, roughly a fifth were seen once; the top ten hold under 0.95%. This same sample was also taken into another study, of T cells expressing NK-cell markers.

Sample: CD4+ T cells sorted from blood. The TCR sequence derives from a woman aged 18-29 years in good health. The chain joins TRBV6-1 to TRBJ2-7; TRBD1 matches 9 bases. DNA for the CDR3: TGTGCCAGCAGTGAAGAGGGGACAGGGAGGCCGTACGAGCAGTACTTC. Translation gives CASSEEGTGRPYEQYF.